These 11 T cell receptor beta chains originate from one sample sequenced in a study of blood T cell repertoires in COVID-19 (dated by TCRdb to the early 2020s). Library preparation was by the immunoSEQ multiplex PCR assay. Imported from immuneACCESS, the table was reduced by TCRdb to in-frame sequences with V and J called. These copies leave out some clones; in studies compared against another copy, an unresolved V gene accounts for under half, and the cause of the remainder is not known. The sample yields around 280,000 clones; around 87% were counted once. Jointly, the top ten make up about 1.2% of the sample. Input material: peripheral blood. Every receptor here comes from a man between 70 and 80 years old with acute or convalescent COVID-19.

This clone came up a few times. V gene TRBV5-1 combines with J gene TRBJ2-2, with 7 bases aligning to TRBD1. CDR3 length: 13 residues. V lost 4 bases to trimming and J lost 10 bases; unmatched junction nucleotides: 7. The germline V gene encodes CDR1 SGHRS and CDR2 YFSETQ. The CDR3 sequence is CASSRDRVEELFF. CDR3 DNA sequence: TGCGCCAGCAGCCGTGACAGGGTTGAGGAGCTGTTTTTT.

This chain links TRBV5-4 with TRBJ2-5; TRBD2 is a possible D gene (6 bases). Between the trimmed V and J ends, which lost 3 bases and 3 bases, there was a span of 15 bases. The CDR3 has 15 amino acids. Looked up from germline, CDR1 is SGHNT and CDR2 is YYREEE (reference sequence). The CDR3 is CASSWPSGVEETQYF. The CDR3 DNA reads as TGTGCCAGCAGCTGGCCCTCGGGGGTGGAAGAGACCCAGTACTTC.

The CDR3 region is CAWGTGPNTEAFF. CDR3 nucleotides: TGTGCCTGGGGGACAGGGCCGAACACTGAAGCTTTCTTT. This chain links TRBV30 with TRBJ1-1, with 9 bases that match TRBD1. J lost 1 base, V lost 5 bases, and 2 bases had no gene match. Germline CDR1 GTSNPN, CDR2 SVGIG (reference sequence). CDR3 size: 13 residues.

The rearrangement uses TRBV4-3 and TRBJ2-3, with D unresolved. The ends were cut back, 4 bases at V and 2 bases at J, with 16 bases in the middle. This CDR3 has 16 amino acids. Germline V lookup: CDR1 LGHNA, CDR2 YSLEER. The CDR3 nucleotides are TGCGCCAGCAGCCGAGATCTTCTAGGTGACACAGATACGCAGTATTTT. Protein sequence: CASSRDLLGDTDTQYF.

The rearrangement links TRBV5-1 to TRBJ2-5, with D unresolved. There are 14 residues in the CDR3. Germline V gene sequence: CDR1 SGHRS, CDR2 YFSETQ. The ends were cut back, 4 bases at V and 4 bases at J, with 14 bases in the middle. CDR3 sequence: CASSSSFFGETQYF. The CDR3 coding sequence is TGCGCCAGCAGCAGTTCATTTTTCGGAGAGACCCAGTACTTC.

The chain links TRBV2 to TRBJ1-1; 10 nucleotides line up with TRBD1. The CDR3 length is 15 residues. Looked up from germline, CDR1 is SNHLY and CDR2 is FYNNEI. J lost 4 bases, V lost 3 bases, and 5 bases had no gene match. The CDR3 bases are TGTGCCAGCAGTGAGCGACAGGGGGCGAGCACTGAAGCTTTCTTT. Its protein product is CASSERQGASTEAFF.

The V call is TRBV18, the J call TRBJ2-3; D possibly corresponds to TRBD1 (5 bases). V lost 3 bases to trimming and J lost 3 bases, with 10 bases between them. Looked up from germline, CDR1 is KGHSH and CDR2 is LQKENI. The CDR3 spans 14 residues. The CDR3 protein is CASSPSGWTDTQYF. DNA of the CDR3: TGTGCCAGCTCACCCTCAGGGTGGACAGATACGCAGTATTTT.

The chain uses TRBV7-5 and TRBJ1-4; the D call of TRBD1 is as the table states it, not checked on the DNA. TRBV7-5 corresponds to a pseudogene. There are 20 residues in the CDR3. CDR3 sequence (DNA): TGTGTCAGAAGCTTACCCCCTGGACACATTGATCTTGCAACTAATGAAAAACTGTTTTTT. Its translation is CVRSLPPGHIDLATNEKLFF.

The J gene is TRBJ1-1, the V gene TRBV4-2; TRBD1 agrees at 9 bases. The trim removed 3 bases at V and 3 bases at J, leaving 11 bases unmatched. The germline V gene has CDR1 LGHNA and CDR2 YNFKEQ. This CDR3 has 17 residues. The CDR3 protein is CASSQNTPGTGHTEAFF. The CDR3 DNA reads as TGTGCCAGCAGCCAGAATACACCAGGGACAGGGCACACTGAAGCTTTCTTT.

Regarding this clone: Other nucleotide sequences from this sample produce the same CDR3. The V gene is TRBV6-5, the J gene TRBJ2-3; 9 nucleotides agree with TRBD2. The germline V gene has CDR1 MNHEY and CDR2 SVGAGI. This CDR3 spans 16 amino acids. Germline trimming cut 2 bases from V and 0 bases from J; bases unmatched to any gene: 3. The CDR3 DNA reads as TGTGCCAGCAGTTACAGCGGGGGGACCAGCACAGATACGCAGTATTTT. Translation: CASSYSGGTSTDTQYF.

The chain joins TRBV5-4 to TRBJ2-7; 9 bases fit TRBD2. The junction had 10 bases not matched to a gene; V was cut back by 4 bases and J by 2 bases. The CDR3 sequence is 16 residues long. Germline CDR1 and CDR2: SGHNT and YYREEE (reference sequence). The CDR3 DNA is TGTGCCAGCAGCCCCGGGGGGGCTAGCGGGACCTACGAGCAGTACTTC. It translates to CASSPGGASGTYEQYF. Based on the CDR3 plus reference TRBV5-4 and TRBJ2-7, the full variable domain is ETGVTQSPTHLIKTRGQQVTLRCSSQSGHNTVSWYQQALGQGPQFIFQYYREEENGRGNFPPRFSGLQFPNYSSELNVNALELDDSALYLCASSPGGASGTYEQYFGPGTRLTVT.